The present TCR beta chain was sequenced within a study of regulatory T cells in long-lasting Graves disease. Overall study: Persistence in Graves' disease required over 5 years of antithyroid drugs plus positive TSH receptor antibodies.

The CDR3 spans 13 residues. J gave up 1 base and V 5 bases, and 0 bases lay outside the gene matches. Study-level findings and limits: Persistent disease samples used TRBV28, TRBJ1-2 and TRBJ2-5 preferentially.

Noted time point: persistent/refractory GD, antithyroid drugs over 5 years with positive TRAb. Following extraction of RNA from PBMCs, that RNA was used to make the TCR library. There are many counts of this clonotype. The antigen remains unidentified. Sequencing libraries for TCR beta were prepared with iRepertoire HTBI primers and Arm-PCR of CDR3 regions. MiXCR, applied by TCRdb to the multiplex PCR reads, yields one record per CDR3 protein. This table holds roughly 500,000 distinct CDR3 sequences, roughly 21% found once. The sample here was peripheral blood mononuclear cells (PBMCs), taken when the disease was refractory, from a patient treated with antithyroid drugs. The sequence was collected from a female donor with Graves disease. V usage is TRBV12-3 or TRBV12-4 and J usage is TRBJ2-7, with 9 nucleotides matching TRBD2. CDR3 in DNA: TGTGCCAGCAGTGGACTAGCGTCCTACGAGCAGTACTTC. Protein sequence: CASSGLASYEQYF.